The clone carrying this T cell receptor (beta chain) was counted at least ten times. Antigen unknown. This sample stems from a study of neurological immune-mediated disorders. Study observations and caveats: No CDR3 amino acid sequences recurred among expanded clones across subjects, suggesting private repertoires in all groups. The greatest degree of TCR clonal expansion was observed in HTLV-1-associated myelopathy, with the lowest in multiple sclerosis, below that of healthy controls.

The time point here: longitudinal time-point 1 (baseline). Unsorted libraries came from 2 million PBMCs stored at -80 °C. Germline V lookup: CDR1 MNHEY, CDR2 SVGAGI. V was cut by 4 bases and J by 2 bases, with 11 bases left in between. This CDR3 has 14 amino acids. It was by 5'RACE with 10-nucleotide random UMIs that the cDNA was made. TCRdb reprocessed the 5' RACE reads via MiXCR and lists one record per CDR3 protein. The sample consists of 55,000 to 65,000 distinct CDR3 sequences, around a tenth of them appearing once. The clonotype comes from a male donor with HTLV-1-associated myelopathy (HAM/TSP). The rearrangement links TRBV6-5 to TRBJ1-2; possibly TRBD1 for D (6 bases). Sequenced material: PBMCs. The CDR3 protein is CASSSGQRNYGYTF. The DNA for the CDR3 is TGTGCCAGCAGTTCTGGACAGAGAAACTATGGCTACACCTTC.